This TCR beta chain derives from a study of beta chain features in type 1 diabetes. Reverse transcription of all isolated RNA meant that expressed TCRB transcripts were sequenced. Sequencing used immunoSEQ multiplex PCR; TCRdb keeps in-frame clones, though not all of them. The table includes some 900,000 clones, 17% detected once. This CDR3 has 15 amino acids. Looked up from germline, CDR1 is SGHDT and CDR2 is YYEEEE. The V and J ends lost 2 bases and 2 bases respectively, with 13 bases between them. The chain joins TRBV5-6 to TRBJ1-2, with D uncertain. Sequenced input: naive CD4+ T cells from blood. This clonotype originated in a woman aged 18-30 years in good health. For the CDR3, the DNA is TGTGCCAGCAGCTTAAGTCCCCTGGCCAACTATGGCTACACCTTC. This codes for CASSLSPLANYGYTF. Filled out from reference TRBV5-6 and TRBJ1-2, the complete variable domain reads DAGVTQSPTHLIKTRGQQVTLRCSPKSGHDTVSWYQQALGQGPQFIFQYYEEEERQRGNFPDRFSGHQFPNYSSELNVNALLLGDSALYLCASSLSPLANYGYTFGSGTRLTVV.